The 20 T cell receptor beta chains below come from one sample, sequenced in a study of STAT3 mutations in large granular lymphocyte leukemia. Notes on the study in general: Every T-cell large granular lymphocyte leukemia patient had at least one immunodominant TCR beta clonotype.

These receptors have no identified antigens. The data were produced by immunoSEQ multiplex PCR, yet TCRdb's version contains in-frame clones alone and is incomplete. This sample has about 16,000 clones, with 84% found just once. What was sequenced was peripheral blood mononuclear cells. The receptor set was obtained from a man aged 50-59 years with T-cell large granular lymphocyte leukemia. Some clones in this sample may be carry-over from other donors' samples.

This sequence joins TRBV7-9 and TRBJ1-4, with D perhaps matching TRBD1 (5 bases). Germline V gives CDR1 SEHNR, CDR2 FQNEAQ (reference sequence). V was clipped by 4 bases and J by 5 bases, with 17 bases between them. The CDR3 runs to 16 residues. The CDR3 here is CASSSTDGGDNEKLFF. CDR3 bases: TGTGCCAGCAGCTCCACCGATGGGGGGGACAATGAAAAACTGTTTTTT.

The chain has TRBV5-4 and TRBJ1-5; D is unclear. This CDR3 comprises 13 residues. Germline V gene lookup returns CDR1 SGHNT and CDR2 YYREEE (reference sequence). Trimming shortened V by 1 base and J by 4 bases, and 6 bases separated the two germline ends. In nucleotides, the CDR3 is TGTGCCAGCAGCTTGAACGGGAATCAGCCCCAGCATTTT. Encoded protein: CASSLNGNQPQHF.

This CDR3 is CASTSGARKPQHF. The CDR3 coding sequence is TGTGCCAGCACTTCCGGGGCGCGGAAGCCCCAGCATTTT. This chain connects TRBV2 to TRBJ1-5; perhaps TRBD1 as D (5 bases). CDR1 SNHLY and CDR2 FYNNEI come from the germline V gene. With 7 bases removed from V and 8 bases from J, the gap between germline ends came to 15 bases. The length of the CDR3 is 13 residues.

The chain uses TRBV19 and TRBJ1-5; the match to TRBD1 covers 7 bases. The CDR3 extends over 16 amino acids. The V gene's germline CDR1 is LNHDA and CDR2 SQIVND (reference sequence). The V segment lost 7 bases and the J segment 2 bases; nucleotides outside the gene matches: 11. The CDR3 spells CASIIKGAAGNQPQHF. CDR3 sequence (DNA): TGTGCCAGTATCATTAAGGGGGCAGCGGGCAATCAGCCCCAGCATTTT.

The V gene is TRBV28, the J gene TRBJ1-1; D unresolved. Germline V gene data show CDR1 as MDHEN and CDR2 as SYDVKM. Trimming cost V 7 bases and J 1 base, with 13 bases left between them. The CDR3 is 14 residues long. CDR3: CASNQAPSNTEAFF. For the CDR3, the DNA is TGTGCCAGCAATCAGGCCCCTTCGAACACTGAAGCTTTCTTT.

The chain links TRBV5-4 to TRBJ1-2; 7 positions agree with TRBD1. Germline lookup yields CDR1 SGHNT and CDR2 YYREEE (reference sequence). The V and J ends lost 3 bases and 4 bases, in that order; junction bases with no gene match: 6. The CDR3 totals 14 residues. CDR3 DNA sequence: TGTGCCAGCAGCTCTCGACAGGGCGGCTATGGCTACACCTTC. Translated: CASSSRQGGYGYTF.

The V call is TRBV5-6, the J call TRBJ1-2; TRBD1 matches 9 bases. With V trimmed by 4 bases and J by 12 bases, 10 bases remained unmatched. The germline V gene encodes CDR1 SGHDT and CDR2 YYEEEE. This CDR3 has 13 amino acids. CDR3 in DNA: TGTGCCAGCAGCCCCGCCCGACAGGGGGGGAACACCTTC. It codes for CASSPARQGGNTF.

This clone occurred a few times. The chain is built from TRBV7-8 and TRBJ1-6; D unclear. Trimming removed 3 bases at V and 7 bases at J, with 4 bases between. The CDR3 is made up of 12 amino acids. Germline V lookup: CDR1 SGHVS, CDR2 FQNEAQ. CDR3 nucleotides: TGTGCCAGCAGCTTTCGGAATTCACCCCTCCACTTT. As protein: CASSFRNSPLHF.

The chain links TRBV5-6 to TRBJ1-3, with TRBD1 matching over 8 bases. Germline V CDR1 and CDR2: SGHDT, YYEEEE. V lost 3 bases to trimming and J lost 4 bases; unmatched junction nucleotides: 6. CDR3 size: 15 residues. In nucleotides, the CDR3 is TGTGCCAGCAGCTCGCCAGGGGGCTACGGAAACACCATATATTTT. Its translation is CASSSPGGYGNTIYF.

This clone was detected only once. This chain uses TRBV5-1 with TRBJ2-5; 10 bases are shared with TRBD1. V was clipped by 0 bases and J by 5 bases; unmatched bases: 10. Germline V lookup: CDR1 SGHRS, CDR2 YFSETQ. This CDR3 contains 17 residues. CDR3 amino acids: CASSLGSTGGAGETQYF. In DNA, the CDR3 is TGCGCCAGCAGCTTGGGCTCGACAGGGGGCGCAGGGGAGACCCAGTACTTC. Full variable domain (outside the CDR3, taken from reference TRBV5-1 and TRBJ2-5): KAGVTQTPRYLIKTRGQQVTLSCSPISGHRSVSWYQQTPGQGLQFLFEYFSETQRNKGNFPGRFSGRQFSNSRSEMNVSTLELGDSALYLCASSLGSTGGAGETQYFGPGTRLLVL.

The V and J genes are TRBV18 and TRBJ1-5; no definite D call. Germline V gene lookup returns CDR1 KGHSH and CDR2 LQKENI. The V end lost 3 bases, the J end lost 2 bases, and 17 bases lay between the germline ends. The CDR3 contains 17 residues. The CDR3 here is CASSPTDLIFGNQPQHF. The CDR3 DNA sequence: TGTGCCAGCTCACCGACTGATTTAATATTTGGCAATCAGCCCCAGCATTTT.

This clone was detected only once. The chain uses TRBV9 and TRBJ1-4, with TRBD1 identical over 7 bases. After removal of 0 bases from V and 8 bases from J, the junction contained 7 bases not matched to a gene. The CDR3 is 15 residues long. CDR1 is SGDLS and CDR2 is YYNGEE in the germline V gene. CDR3 loop: CASSVAGRGGEKLFF. CDR3 in DNA: TGTGCCAGCAGCGTAGCGGGCAGGGGGGGGGAAAAACTGTTTTTT.

CDR3 DNA: TGTGCCAGCTCATCGGGGGCCTCGGGCACCGGGGAGCTGTTTTTT. It is translated as CASSSGASGTGELFF. The V gene is TRBV18, the J gene TRBJ2-2; D may match TRBD1 or TRBD2 (6 bases each). Germline CDR1 reads KGHSH; CDR2 reads LQKENI. The ends were cut back, 5 bases at V and 4 bases at J, with 14 bases in the middle. This CDR3 region has 15 residues.

The J gene is TRBJ2-3, the V gene TRBV4-3; possibly TRBD2 for D (5 bases). The CDR3 extends over 14 amino acids. Germline V gene sequence: CDR1 LGHNA, CDR2 YSLEER. The V end lost 1 base, the J end lost 6 bases, and 11 bases lay between the germline ends. Here the CDR3 DNA reads TGCGCCAGCAGCCAAGTGACTAACACGGATACGCAGTATTTT. The encoded protein is CASSQVTNTDTQYF.

The gene calls are TRBV10-3 and TRBJ2-7; TRBD2 matches 11 bases. The CDR3 sequence is 14 residues long. Germline CDR1 is ENHRY and CDR2 is SYGVKD. Losses at the gene ends were 2 bases for V and 3 bases for J; bases not matched to a gene: 0. CDR3 protein: CAISETSGSYEQYF. CDR3 coding DNA: TGTGCCATCAGTGAGACTAGCGGGAGCTACGAGCAGTACTTC.

This chain joins TRBV7-9 and TRBJ2-3, with 15 positions matching TRBD2. V lost 3 bases to trimming and J lost 3 bases; unmatched junction nucleotides: 7. The CDR3 is made up of 18 amino acids. CDR1 is SEHNR and CDR2 is FQNEAQ in the germline V gene (reference sequence). The CDR3 nucleotides are TGTGCCAGCAGCTTCCCTCGGACTAGCGGGGGGGATACAGATACGCAGTATTTT. Its translation: CASSFPRTSGGDTDTQYF.

The chain recombines TRBV2 with TRBJ2-7; D is undetermined. Per the germline V gene, CDR1 is SNHLY and CDR2 is FYNNEI. Trimming took off 7 bases at V and 4 bases at J, with 20 bases between the two ends. The CDR3 is 15 amino acids. The CDR3 here is CASTQRRLSPYEQYF. The CDR3 nucleotides are TGTGCCAGCACCCAACGGCGCCTTAGTCCGTACGAGCAGTACTTC.

The V call is TRBV19, the J call TRBJ1-1, with D maybe TRBD1 (5 bases). The germline V and J ends were trimmed by 3 bases and 4 bases, with 9 bases remaining between them. Germline CDR1 and CDR2: LNHDA and SQIVND (reference sequence). The CDR3 spans 13 residues. For the CDR3, the DNA is TGTGCCAGTAGTATTTTTGGGGCCACTGAAGCTTTCTTT. It encodes CASSIFGATEAFF. Together with reference TRBV19 and TRBJ1-1, the CDR3 gives the full variable domain: DGGITQSPKYLFRKEGQNVTLSCEQNLNHDAMYWYRQDPGQGLRLIYYSQIVNDFQKGDIAEGYSVSREKKESFPLTVTSAQKNPTAFYLCASSIFGATEAFFGQGTRLTVV.

J is TRBJ1-5 and V is TRBV6-5; D is undetermined. CDR1 is MNHEY and CDR2 is SVGAGI in the germline V gene. The length of the CDR3 is 11 residues. Trimming cost V 5 bases and J 7 bases, with 6 bases left between them. The CDR3 loop reads CASSLRQPQHF. CDR3 DNA: TGTGCCAGCAGTCTCCGGCAGCCCCAGCATTTT.

The chain joins TRBV5-1 to TRBJ2-2; possibly TRBD2 for D (6 bases). The CDR3 is 15 residues long. The ends were cut back, 0 bases at V and 4 bases at J, with 10 bases in the middle. Germline V gene sequence: CDR1 SGHRS, CDR2 YFSETQ. CDR3 in DNA: TGCGCCAGCAGCTTGGAGACGCGGGGCACCGGGGAGCTGTTTTTT. Its translation is CASSLETRGTGELFF.